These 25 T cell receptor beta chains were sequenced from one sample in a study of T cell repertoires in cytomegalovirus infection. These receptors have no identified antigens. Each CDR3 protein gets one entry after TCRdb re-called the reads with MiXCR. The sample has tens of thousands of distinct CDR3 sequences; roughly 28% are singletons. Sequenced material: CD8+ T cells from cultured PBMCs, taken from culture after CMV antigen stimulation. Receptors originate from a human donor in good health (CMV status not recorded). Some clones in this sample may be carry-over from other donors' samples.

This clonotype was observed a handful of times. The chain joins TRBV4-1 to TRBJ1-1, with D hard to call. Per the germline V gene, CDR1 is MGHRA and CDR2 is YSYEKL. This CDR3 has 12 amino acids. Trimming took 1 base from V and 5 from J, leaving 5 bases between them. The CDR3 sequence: CASSQGFTEAFF. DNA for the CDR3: TGCGCCAGCAGCCAAGGTTTTACTGAAGCTTTCTTT.

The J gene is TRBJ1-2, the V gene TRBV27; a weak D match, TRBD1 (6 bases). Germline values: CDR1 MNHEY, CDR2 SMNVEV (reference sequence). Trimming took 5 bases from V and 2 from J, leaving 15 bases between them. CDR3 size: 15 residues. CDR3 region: CASSLSGGGNYGYTF. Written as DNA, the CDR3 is TGTGCCAGCAGTCTTTCGGGAGGGGGGAACTATGGCTACACCTTC.

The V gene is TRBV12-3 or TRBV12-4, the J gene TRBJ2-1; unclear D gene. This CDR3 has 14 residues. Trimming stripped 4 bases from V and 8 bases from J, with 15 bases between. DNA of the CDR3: TGTGCCAGCAGTTCCTCAAACGGATGGCATGAGCAGTTCTTC. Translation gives CASSSSNGWHEQFF.

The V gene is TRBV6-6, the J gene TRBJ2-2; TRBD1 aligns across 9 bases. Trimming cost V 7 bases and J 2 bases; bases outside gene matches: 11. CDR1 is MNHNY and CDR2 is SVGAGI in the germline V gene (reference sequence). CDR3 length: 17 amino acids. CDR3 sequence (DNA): TGTGCCAGCACCCAGGACAGGGGTCCCTTTAACACCGGGGAGCTGTTTTTT. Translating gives CASTQDRGPFNTGELFF.

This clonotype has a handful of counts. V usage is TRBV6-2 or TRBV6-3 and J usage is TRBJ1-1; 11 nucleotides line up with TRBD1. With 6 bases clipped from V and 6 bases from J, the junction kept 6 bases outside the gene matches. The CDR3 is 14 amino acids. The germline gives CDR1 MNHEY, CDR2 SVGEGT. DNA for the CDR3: TGTGCCAGCAGACCCGGACAGGGGGCGGCTGAAGCTTTCTTT. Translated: CASRPGQGAAEAFF.

The CDR3 coding sequence is TGTGCCAGCAGCCAAGGAGTTTCCTACGAGCAGTACTTC. It encodes CASSQGVSYEQYF. The chain uses TRBV27 and TRBJ2-7; no reliable D call. The germline CDR1 and CDR2 sequences are MNHEY and SMNVEV (reference sequence). The CDR3 is made up of 13 amino acids. The V end was cut by 6 bases, the J end by 1 base, with 10 bases between.

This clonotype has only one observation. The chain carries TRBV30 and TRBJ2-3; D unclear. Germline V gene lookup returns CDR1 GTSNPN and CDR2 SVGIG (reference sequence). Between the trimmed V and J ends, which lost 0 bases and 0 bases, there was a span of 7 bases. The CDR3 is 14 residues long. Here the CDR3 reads CAWSVLGSTDTQYF. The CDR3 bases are TGTGCCTGGAGTGTACTGGGCAGCACAGATACGCAGTATTTT. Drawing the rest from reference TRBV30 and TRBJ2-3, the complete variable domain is SQTIHQWPATLVQPVGSPLSLECTVEGTSNPNLYWYRQAAGRGLQLLFYSVGIGQISSEVPQNLSASRPQDRQFILSSKKLLLSDSGFYLCAWSVLGSTDTQYFGPGTRLTVL.

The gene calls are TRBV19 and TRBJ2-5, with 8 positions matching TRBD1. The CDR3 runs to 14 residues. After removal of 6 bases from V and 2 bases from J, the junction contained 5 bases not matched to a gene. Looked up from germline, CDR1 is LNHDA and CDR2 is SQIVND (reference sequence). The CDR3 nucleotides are TGTGCCAGTAGGGACAGGGTTGGTCAAGAGACCCAGTACTTC. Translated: CASRDRVGQETQYF.

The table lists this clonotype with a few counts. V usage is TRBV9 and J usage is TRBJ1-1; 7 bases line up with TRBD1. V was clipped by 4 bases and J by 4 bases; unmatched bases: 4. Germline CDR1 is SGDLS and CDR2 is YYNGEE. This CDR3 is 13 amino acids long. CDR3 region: CASSPGTVTEAFF. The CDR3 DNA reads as TGTGCCAGCAGCCCGGGGACAGTCACTGAAGCTTTCTTT.

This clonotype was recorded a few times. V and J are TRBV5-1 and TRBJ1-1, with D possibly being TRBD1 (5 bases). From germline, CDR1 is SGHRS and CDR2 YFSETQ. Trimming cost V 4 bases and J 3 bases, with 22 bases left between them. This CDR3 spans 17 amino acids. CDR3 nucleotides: TGCGCCAGCAGCGAAGTCGGGACGAAGTCTTTCGACACTGAAGCTTTCTTT. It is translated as CASSEVGTKSFDTEAFF. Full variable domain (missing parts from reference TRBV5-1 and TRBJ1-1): KAGVTQTPRYLIKTRGQQVTLSCSPISGHRSVSWYQQTPGQGLQFLFEYFSETQRNKGNFPGRFSGRQFSNSRSEMNVSTLELGDSALYLCASSEVGTKSFDTEAFFGQGTRLTVV.

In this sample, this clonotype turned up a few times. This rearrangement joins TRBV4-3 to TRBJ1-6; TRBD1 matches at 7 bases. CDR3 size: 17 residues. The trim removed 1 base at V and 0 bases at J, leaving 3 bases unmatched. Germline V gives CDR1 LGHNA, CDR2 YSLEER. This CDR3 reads CASSQVRGFSYNSPLHF. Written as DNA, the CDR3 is TGCGCCAGCAGCCAAGTCAGGGGGTTCTCCTATAATTCACCCCTCCACTTT.

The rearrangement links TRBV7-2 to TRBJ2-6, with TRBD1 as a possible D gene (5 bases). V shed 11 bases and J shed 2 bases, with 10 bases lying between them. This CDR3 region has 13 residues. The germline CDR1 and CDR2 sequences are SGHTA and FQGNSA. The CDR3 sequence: CAQRGTGANVLTF. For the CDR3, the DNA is TGTGCCCAAAGGGGTACTGGGGCCAACGTCCTGACTTTC.

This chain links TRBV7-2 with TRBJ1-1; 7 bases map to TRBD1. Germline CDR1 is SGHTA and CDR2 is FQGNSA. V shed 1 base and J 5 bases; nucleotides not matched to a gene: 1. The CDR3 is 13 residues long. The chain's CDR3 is CASSLGTGTEAFF. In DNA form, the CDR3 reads TGTGCCAGCAGCTTAGGGACAGGAACTGAAGCTTTCTTT.

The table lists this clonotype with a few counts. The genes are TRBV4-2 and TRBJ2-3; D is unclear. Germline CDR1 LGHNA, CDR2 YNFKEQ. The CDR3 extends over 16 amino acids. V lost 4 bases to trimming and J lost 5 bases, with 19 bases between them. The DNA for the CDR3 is TGTGCCAGCAGCCTGGAACTCCGCGCGCCCGTAGATACGCAGTATTTT. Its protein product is CASSLELRAPVDTQYF.

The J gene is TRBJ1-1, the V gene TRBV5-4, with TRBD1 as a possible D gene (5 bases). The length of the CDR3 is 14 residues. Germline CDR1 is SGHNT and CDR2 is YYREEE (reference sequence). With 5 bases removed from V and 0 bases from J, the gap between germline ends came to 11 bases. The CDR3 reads CASRTANMNTEAFF. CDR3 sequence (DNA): TGTGCCAGCAGGACAGCTAACATGAACACTGAAGCTTTCTTT.

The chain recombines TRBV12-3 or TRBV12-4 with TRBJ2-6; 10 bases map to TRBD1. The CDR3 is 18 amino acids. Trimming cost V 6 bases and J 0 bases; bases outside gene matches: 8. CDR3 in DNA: TGTGCCAGCAGAAACCCGGGACAGGGGAGCTCTGGGGCCAACGTCCTGACTTTC. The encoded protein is CASRNPGQGSSGANVLTF.

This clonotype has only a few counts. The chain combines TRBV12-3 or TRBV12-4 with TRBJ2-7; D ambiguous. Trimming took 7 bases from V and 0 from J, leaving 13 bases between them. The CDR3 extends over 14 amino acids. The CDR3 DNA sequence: TGTGCCAGCACGACGGCGTCTAGCTCCTACGAGCAGTACTTC. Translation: CASTTASSSYEQYF.

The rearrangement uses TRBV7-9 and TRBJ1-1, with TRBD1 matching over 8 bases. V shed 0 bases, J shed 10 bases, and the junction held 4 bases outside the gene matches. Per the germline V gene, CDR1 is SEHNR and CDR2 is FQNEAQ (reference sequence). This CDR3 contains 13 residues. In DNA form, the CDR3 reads TGTGCCAGCAGCTTAGCGCTTGGACAGGGAGCTTTCTTT. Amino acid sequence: CASSLALGQGAFF. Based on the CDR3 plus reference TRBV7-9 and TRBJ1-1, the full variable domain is DTGVSQNPRHKITKRGQNVTFRCDPISEHNRLYWYRQTLGQGPEFLTYFQNEAQLEKSRLLSDRFSAERPKGSFSTLEIQRTEQGDSAMYLCASSLALGQGAFFGQGTRLTVV.

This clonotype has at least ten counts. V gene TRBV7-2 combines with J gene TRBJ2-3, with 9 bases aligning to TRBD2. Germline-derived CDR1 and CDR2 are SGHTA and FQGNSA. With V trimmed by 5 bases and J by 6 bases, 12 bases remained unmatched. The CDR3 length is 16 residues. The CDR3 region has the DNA TGTGCCAGCAGCCGCCCCCCAGCGGGGGGCCCTGATACGCAGTATTTT. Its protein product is CASSRPPAGGPDTQYF.

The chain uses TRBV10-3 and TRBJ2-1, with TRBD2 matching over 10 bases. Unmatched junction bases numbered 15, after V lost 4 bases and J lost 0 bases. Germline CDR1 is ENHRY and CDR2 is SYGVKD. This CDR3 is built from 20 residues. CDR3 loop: CAISGPGTSDRPFSYNEQFF. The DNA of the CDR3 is TGTGCCATCAGTGGGCCCGGGACTAGCGACCGCCCTTTCTCCTACAATGAGCAGTTCTTC.

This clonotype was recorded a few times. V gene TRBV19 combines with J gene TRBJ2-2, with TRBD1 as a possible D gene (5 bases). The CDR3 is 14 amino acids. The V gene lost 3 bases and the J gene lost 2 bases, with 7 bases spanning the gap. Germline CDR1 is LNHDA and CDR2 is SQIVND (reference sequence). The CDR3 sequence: CASSIRGNTGELFF. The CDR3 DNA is TGTGCCAGTAGTATTAGGGGAAACACCGGGGAGCTGTTTTTT.

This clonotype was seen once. The CDR3 region is CATRRDLLDIQYF. The CDR3 DNA sequence: TGTGCCACCAGAAGGGACCTCCTAGACATTCAGTACTTC. This chain joins TRBV15 and TRBJ2-4; D possibly matches TRBD1 or TRBD2 (5 bases each). V was shortened by 6 bases and J by 8 bases, with 14 bases between the two germline ends. CDR3 length: 13 residues. CDR1 LNHNV and CDR2 YYDKDF come from the germline V gene (reference sequence).

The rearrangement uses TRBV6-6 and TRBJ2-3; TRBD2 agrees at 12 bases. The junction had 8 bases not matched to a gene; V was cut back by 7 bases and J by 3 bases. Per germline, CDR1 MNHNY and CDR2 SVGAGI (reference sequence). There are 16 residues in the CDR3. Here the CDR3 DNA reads TGTGCCAGCACTACACTAGCGGGAGGAGGTACAGATACGCAGTATTTT. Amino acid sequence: CASTTLAGGGTDTQYF.

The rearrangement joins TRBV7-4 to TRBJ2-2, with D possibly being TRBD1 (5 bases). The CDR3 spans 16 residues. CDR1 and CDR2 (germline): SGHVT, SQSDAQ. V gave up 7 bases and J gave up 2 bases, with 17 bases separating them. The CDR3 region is CASTKSTVLNTGELFF. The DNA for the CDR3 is TGTGCCAGCACCAAGTCGACAGTGCTTAACACCGGGGAGCTGTTTTTT.

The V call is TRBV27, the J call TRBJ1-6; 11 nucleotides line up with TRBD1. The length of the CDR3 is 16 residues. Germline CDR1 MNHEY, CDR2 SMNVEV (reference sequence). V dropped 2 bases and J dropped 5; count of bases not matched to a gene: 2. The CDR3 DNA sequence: TGTGCCAGCAGTTTACGGGACAGGGGGGATAATTCACCCCTCCACTTT. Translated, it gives CASSLRDRGDNSPLHF.